This TCR beta chain was captured in a study of T cells in Graves' hyperthyroidism and ophthalmopathy. As for the study in general: Once the initial diagnosis was made, peripheral blood was obtained before any treatment. Overall study results and limits: Ophthalmopathy prediction by the model preceded onset by a median about 6.3 months.

The V end lost 10 bases, the J end lost 3 bases, and 20 bases lay between the germline ends. Germline CDR1 reads MDHEN; CDR2 reads SYDVKM. This CDR3 region has 15 residues. The source material, RNA transcripts, was used to amplify TCR beta CDR3 regions. Carried out on the TCR CDR3, a first-round RT-PCR used the HTBI primer set. TCRdb passed the multiplex PCR reads through MiXCR, listing each CDR3 protein once. The repertoire has fewer than 600,000 distinct CDR3 sequences, approximately 15% of them found once; the top ten carry 11% to 15%. As to this clonotype: The target antigen is unknown.

Graves' hyperthyroidism without ophthalmopathy progression within 18 months was termed stable. PBMCs were collected from a 10 ml volume of fresh peripheral blood. The clonotype was recovered from a woman in her forties with Graves' hyperthyroidism. Sequenced sample: blood. V is TRBV28 and J is TRBJ2-3, with D hard to call. The DNA of the CDR3 is TGTGCCACCGCCCATTTACTGCGATGGACAGATACGCAGTATTTT. Protein product: CATAHLLRWTDTQYF.